This T cell receptor (beta chain) was recorded in a study of OX40 agonist ivuxolimab in advanced cancers. Study-wide context: Those treated in dose escalation had hepatocellular carcinoma, melanoma, renal cell cancer or head and neck cancer. Under the entry rules, prior anti-PD-1, anti-PD-L1 or anti-CTLA-4 therapy was allowed, and roughly 41% had some. Study results and limitations: Some nonresponders likewise displayed low normalized T-cell clonal expansion. Those patients achieving a partial response at 0.1-3.0 mg/kg showed among the lowest clonal expansion.

In regard to this clone: No antigen is known for it.

The data were produced by immunoSEQ multiplex PCR, yet TCRdb's version contains in-frame clones alone and is incomplete. The sample consists of roughly 65,000 clones, approximately 90% of them appearing once. Sequenced here: CD4+ or CD8+ T cells sorted from blood, sampled in a trial of the OX40 agonist ivuxolimab. The sequence was collected from an adult with an advanced solid tumor such as melanoma, head and neck, liver or kidney cancer.

The DNA of the CDR3 is TGCGCCAGCAGTGAGTCACACGACAGGCCCAATCAGCCCCAGCATTTT. Translated, it gives CASSESHDRPNQPQHF. The chain couples TRBV10-2 to TRBJ1-5, with D maybe TRBD1 (6 bases). Trimming cost V 0 bases and J 3 bases, with 12 bases left between them. The CDR3 has 16 residues. Germline lookup yields CDR1 WSHSY and CDR2 SAAADI.